These 10 T cell receptor beta chains were all obtained from the same sample, sequenced in a study of blood T cell repertoires in COVID-19. Clones were read by immunoSEQ multiplex PCR, and TCRdb kept only the in-frame ones, dropping some. The sample holds roughly 23,000 clones, 80% to 95% seen once. The sequencing sample was made of peripheral blood. The receptors derive from a woman aged 70-85 years with active COVID-19.

The V gene is TRBV6-6, the J gene TRBJ1-2; D remains ambiguous. Germline-derived CDR1 and CDR2 are MNHNY and SVGAGI (reference sequence). Trimming took 8 bases from V and 9 from J, leaving 16 bases between them. This CDR3 comprises 12 residues. The CDR3 is CASANPGGSYTF. The CDR3 bases are TGTGCCAGCGCCAACCCAGGCGGGAGCTACACCTTC.

This chain joins TRBV7-8 and TRBJ1-1; D unresolved. Germline CDR1 is SGHVS and CDR2 is FQNEAQ. The CDR3 is 17 residues long. V lost 0 bases to trimming and J lost 1 base, with 15 bases between them. CDR3 in DNA: TGTGCCAGCAGCTTAGCGGGCGTAAATGCCTGGAACACTGAAGCTTTCTTT. Encoded protein: CASSLAGVNAWNTEAFF.

The rearrangement joins TRBV7-8 to TRBJ1-2; no clear D. There are 14 residues in the CDR3. Trimming removed 1 base at V and 1 base at J, with 7 bases between. The V gene's germline CDR1 is SGHVS and CDR2 FQNEAQ. CDR3: CASSLDRLNYGYTF. DNA of the CDR3: TGTGCCAGCAGCTTAGATCGACTTAACTATGGCTACACCTTC.

This chain uses TRBV28 with TRBJ1-1; 8 nucleotides match TRBD1. The V and J ends lost 3 bases and 6 bases, in that order; junction bases with no gene match: 9. CDR3 length equals 15 residues. CDR1 MDHEN and CDR2 SYDVKM come from the germline V gene. The chain's CDR3 is CASSLRQGRGAEAFF. For the CDR3, the DNA is TGTGCCAGCAGTTTGAGACAGGGGAGAGGCGCTGAAGCTTTCTTT.

The gene calls are TRBV5-4 and TRBJ2-7; 10 nucleotides line up with TRBD1. V lost 3 bases, J lost 7 bases, and 4 bases stayed unmatched. The CDR3 totals 13 residues. Looked up from germline, CDR1 is SGHNT and CDR2 is YYREEE (reference sequence). CDR3 protein: CASSSPGQGEQYF. The CDR3 nucleotides are TGTGCCAGCAGCTCCCCGGGACAGGGGGAGCAGTACTTC.

The chain couples TRBV7-2 to TRBJ2-5, with 10 nucleotides matching TRBD2. Germline trimming cut 3 bases from V and 5 bases from J; bases unmatched to any gene: 6. The CDR3 consists of 15 residues. Germline CDR1 and CDR2: SGHTA and FQGNSA. CDR3 bases: TGTGCCAGCAGCTTCCGACTAGCGGGCCCTGAGACCCAGTACTTC. Residues: CASSFRLAGPETQYF. The full variable domain, rest sourced from reference TRBV7-2 and TRBJ2-5, is GAGVSQSPSNKVTEKGKDVELRCDPISGHTALYWYRQSLGQGLEFLIYFQGNSAPDKSGLPSDRFSAERTGGSVSTLTIQRTQQEDSAVYLCASSFRLAGPETQYFGPGTRLLVL.

The V gene is TRBV5-8, the J gene TRBJ2-5; perhaps TRBD1 as D (7 bases). V was clipped by 4 bases and J by 4 bases, with 20 bases between them. CDR1 SGHTS and CDR2 YDEGEE come from the germline V gene. The CDR3 runs to 16 residues. The CDR3: CASSPAGPGGRETQYF. As DNA, the CDR3 is TGTGCCAGCAGCCCCGCGGGGCCAGGGGGAAGAGAGACCCAGTACTTC.

The chain uses TRBV7-8 and TRBJ2-3; 8 bases map to TRBD2. Losses at the gene ends were 1 base for V and 5 bases for J; bases not matched to a gene: 8. Germline-derived CDR1 and CDR2 are SGHVS and FQNEAQ. The CDR3 loop spans 16 amino acids. The DNA of the CDR3 is TGTGCCAGCAGCTTAGGGACTAGCAAAAGGGGAGATACGCAGTATTTT. Its protein product is CASSLGTSKRGDTQYF.

The genes are TRBV29-1 and TRBJ2-3; perhaps TRBD1 as D (5 bases). The CDR3 sequence is 13 residues long. V gave up 4 bases and J gave up 3 bases, with 11 bases separating them. From germline, CDR1 is SQVTM and CDR2 ANQGSEA. The CDR3 protein is CSVGGHLTDTQYF. The CDR3 nucleotides are TGCAGCGTTGGTGGACATCTTACAGATACGCAGTATTTT.

The chain is built from TRBV4-1 and TRBJ2-1; 9 bases match TRBD1. Germline values: CDR1 MGHRA, CDR2 YSYEKL. The CDR3 has 17 amino acids. The V and J ends lost 6 bases and 6 bases, in that order; junction bases with no gene match: 15. CDR3 nucleotide sequence: TGCGCCAGCAGACTTCACTCCGGGACAGGGTATGGCAATGAGCAGTTCTTC. Protein sequence: CASRLHSGTGYGNEQFF.